This T cell receptor beta chain comes out of a study of cytomegalovirus exposure and HLA in healthy donors. Profiled with immunoSEQ multiplex PCR; TCRdb holds only in-frame clones, not every one. Of 150,000 to 200,000 clones listed, around four fifths are singletons. The CDR3 loop spans 14 amino acids. Germline lookup yields CDR1 SGHRS and CDR2 YFSETQ. V lost 4 bases and J lost 4; bases outside the gene matches: 4. With regard to this clone: Its target is unknown. The same CDR3 arises from other DNA sequences in this sample as well.

Study-level results: The investigators catalogued under 200 TCR beta chains as cytomegalovirus-associated. Most TCR sequences were uncommon, yet certain public TCRs appeared in many donors. In vitro experiments confirmed that three CMV-associated chains were specific for CMV antigens. Published work reported that the classifier diagnosed cytomegalovirus status with high specificity and sensitivity.

J is TRBJ2-7 and V is TRBV5-1; 11 positions match TRBD1. Sequenced sample: PBMCs. This TCR came from a man in his thirties or forties in good health and CMV-seropositive. This CDR3 is CASSPGTGGYEQYF. The CDR3 DNA reads TGCGCCAGCAGCCCCGGGACAGGGGGGTACGAGCAGTACTTC.